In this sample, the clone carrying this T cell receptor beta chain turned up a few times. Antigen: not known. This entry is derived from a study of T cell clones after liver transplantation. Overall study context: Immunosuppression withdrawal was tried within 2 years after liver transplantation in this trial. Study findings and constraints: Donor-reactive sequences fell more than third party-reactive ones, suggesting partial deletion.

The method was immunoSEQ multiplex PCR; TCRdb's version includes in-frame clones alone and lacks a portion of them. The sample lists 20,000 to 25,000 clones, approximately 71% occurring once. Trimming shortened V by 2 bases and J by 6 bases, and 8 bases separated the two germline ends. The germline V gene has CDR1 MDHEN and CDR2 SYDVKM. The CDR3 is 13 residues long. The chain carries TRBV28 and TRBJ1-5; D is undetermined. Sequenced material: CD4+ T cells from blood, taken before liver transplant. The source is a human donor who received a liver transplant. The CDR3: CASSLNDGQPQHF. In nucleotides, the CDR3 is TGTGCCAGCAGTTTAAACGACGGTCAGCCCCAGCATTTT.